This T cell receptor beta chain was sequenced for a study of blood T cells in healthy people across ages. Concerning this clonotype: Since a much larger clone is just one base distant, this may be a read error.

The CDR3 totals 13 residues. Germline CDR1 SQVTM, CDR2 ANQGSEA. J lost 4 bases, V lost 4 bases, and 6 bases had no gene match. A second PCR of roughly 7 to 11 cycles used a sample-barcoded 5' primer and a J-beta primer mix. TCRdb re-called the 5' RACE reads with MiXCR, one entry per CDR3 protein. This sample yields 710,000 or so distinct CDR3 sequences, of which approximately 30% are seen a single time; roughly 15% belongs to the top ten. Sequenced input: blood. This chain uses TRBV29-1 with TRBJ1-2; 7 nucleotides match TRBD1. The sequence came from a woman aged 80 or older in good health. The CDR3 spells CSVARGGSYGYTF. CDR3 coding DNA: TGCAGCGTTGCCCGAGGGGGCAGCTATGGCTACACCTTC.